These 27 T cell receptor beta chains came from one sample sequenced in a study of blood T cell repertoires in COVID-19. Libraries were prepared by immunoSEQ multiplex PCR; TCRdb keeps only in-frame clonotypes and omits some of them. The sample consists of 210,000 or so clones, approximately 80% of them appearing once. The sample consisted of PBMCs or T cells enriched from blood (not recorded which). The source is a man between 60 and 70 years old who had recovered from COVID-19.

The genes are TRBV5-1 and TRBJ1-1; weak D call: TRBD1 (5 bases). This CDR3 has 14 amino acids. Trimming removed 2 bases from V and 1 base from J, with 9 bases in between. Looked up from germline, CDR1 is SGHRS and CDR2 is YFSETQ. In DNA form, the CDR3 reads TGCGCCAGCAGCTTCGGCAGGGAGAACACTGAAGCTTTCTTT. Translating gives CASSFGRENTEAFF. The full variable domain, in which reference TRBV5-1 and TRBJ1-1 provide the parts outside the CDR3, is KAGVTQTPRYLIKTRGQQVTLSCSPISGHRSVSWYQQTPGQGLQFLFEYFSETQRNKGNFPGRFSGRQFSNSRSEMNVSTLELGDSALYLCASSFGRENTEAFFGQGTRLTVV.

The gene calls are TRBV5-1 and TRBJ2-7; perhaps TRBD2 as D (6 bases). V lost 4 bases to trimming and J lost 0 bases, with 14 bases between them. The CDR3 loop spans 15 amino acids. Germline loops: CDR1 SGHRS, CDR2 YFSETQ. The CDR3 loop is CASSRRGVSSYEQYF. The CDR3 DNA follows: TGCGCCAGCAGCCGCCGCGGGGTTAGCTCCTACGAGCAGTACTTC. Using reference TRBV5-1 and TRBJ2-7 for the parts outside the CDR3, the full variable domain is KAGVTQTPRYLIKTRGQQVTLSCSPISGHRSVSWYQQTPGQGLQFLFEYFSETQRNKGNFPGRFSGRQFSNSRSEMNVSTLELGDSALYLCASSRRGVSSYEQYFGPGTRLTVT.

The chain joins TRBV27 to TRBJ1-5, with D possibly matching TRBD1 (5 bases). The CDR3 length is 14 residues. Germline V lookup: CDR1 MNHEY, CDR2 SMNVEV (reference sequence). V was shortened by 3 bases and J by 7 bases, with 13 bases between the two germline ends. As DNA, the CDR3 is TGTGCCAGCAGTTTTGGGCAGGGTGGGCAGCCCCAGCATTTT. Amino acids: CASSFGQGGQPQHF.

The genes are TRBV5-1 and TRBJ2-7; weak D call: TRBD2 (5 bases). CDR1 and CDR2 (germline): SGHRS, YFSETQ. V lost 2 bases and J lost 2, with 20 bases in between. CDR3 size: 17 residues. CDR3 DNA: TGCGCCAGCAGCTTCGGGCGAGGGCAGCCCATTACCTACGAGCAGTACTTC. Residues: CASSFGRGQPITYEQYF. Full variable domain (outside the CDR3, taken from reference TRBV5-1 and TRBJ2-7): KAGVTQTPRYLIKTRGQQVTLSCSPISGHRSVSWYQQTPGQGLQFLFEYFSETQRNKGNFPGRFSGRQFSNSRSEMNVSTLELGDSALYLCASSFGRGQPITYEQYFGPGTRLTVT.

The chain carries TRBV2 and TRBJ2-6; D gene uncertain. Germline CDR1 reads SNHLY; CDR2 reads FYNNEI. This CDR3 contains 14 residues. V lost 3 bases and J lost 4, with 7 bases in between. CDR3 protein: CASSEESGANVLTF. The DNA for the CDR3 is TGTGCCAGCAGTGAGGAGTCCGGGGCCAACGTCCTGACTTTC.

The chain has TRBV3-1 (or the pseudogene TRBV3-2) and TRBJ2-7; D perhaps matches TRBD1 (6 bases). Germline CDR1 is LGHDT and CDR2 is YNNKEL (reference sequence). The V gene lost 3 bases and the J gene lost 2 bases, with 23 bases spanning the gap. This CDR3 is built from 18 residues. The CDR3 sequence: CASSHLDSFFSKPYEQYF. CDR3 DNA sequence: TGTGCCAGCAGCCATTTGGACAGTTTCTTCTCTAAGCCCTACGAGCAGTACTTC.

The V and J genes are TRBV2 and TRBJ2-6, with a possible D match to TRBD2 (6 bases). V was pared by 6 bases and J by 0 bases, with 6 bases between. Germline V lookup: CDR1 SNHLY, CDR2 FYNNEI. The CDR3 has 14 amino acids. The CDR3 spells CASSGSSGANVLTF. The DNA of the CDR3 is TGTGCCAGCAGCGGGAGCTCTGGGGCCAACGTCCTGACTTTC.

This clone was seen once. This chain connects TRBV3-1 (or the pseudogene TRBV3-2) to TRBJ2-1; 10 bases agree with TRBD2. CDR1 is LGHDT and CDR2 is YNNKEL in the germline V gene (reference sequence). J was trimmed by 7 bases and V by 7 bases; bases with no gene match: 10. The CDR3 contains 15 residues. CDR3 residues: CASTLSGGRSNEQFF. The CDR3 bases are TGTGCCAGCACCCTTAGCGGGGGGCGGTCAAATGAGCAGTTCTTC.

In this sample, this clone turned up once. The rearrangement joins TRBV18 to TRBJ2-5; D may be TRBD1 (5 bases). With 5 bases removed from V and 1 base from J, the gap between germline ends came to 8 bases. The CDR3 is 13 amino acids. The germline V gene has CDR1 KGHSH and CDR2 LQKENI. As DNA, the CDR3 is TGTGCCAGCTCATCGGACATCCAAGAGACCCAGTACTTC. Protein sequence: CASSSDIQETQYF.

This chain links TRBV10-3 with TRBJ1-5, with no clear D. Trimming removed 0 bases at V and 7 bases at J, with 13 bases between. There are 15 residues in the CDR3. CDR1 and CDR2 from the germline V gene are ENHRY and SYGVKD. CDR3 in amino acids: CAISESTQELQPQHF. CDR3 nucleotide sequence: TGTGCCATCAGTGAGTCCACACAAGAATTGCAGCCCCAGCATTTT.

Details on this clone: Additional DNA sequences in this sample encode the identical CDR3. This chain links TRBV27 with TRBJ2-7, with a possible D match to TRBD1 (6 bases). Trimming shortened V by 2 bases and J by 0 bases, and 8 bases separated the two germline ends. The CDR3 covers 14 residues. Germline V gene sequence: CDR1 MNHEY, CDR2 SMNVEV (reference sequence). CDR3 DNA sequence: TGTGCCAGCAGTTTAAACAGGGTCTCCTACGAGCAGTACTTC. The encoded protein is CASSLNRVSYEQYF.

The V call is TRBV7-2, the J call TRBJ1-1, with D possibly being TRBD1 (5 bases). Deletions cut 5 bases from V and 6 bases from J, with 13 bases between. The CDR3 is 13 amino acids. Germline lookup yields CDR1 SGHTA and CDR2 FQGNSA. The CDR3 loop is CASSPSGVAEAFF. DNA for the CDR3: TGTGCCAGCAGCCCCTCGGGGGTCGCTGAAGCTTTCTTT. The full variable domain, its missing parts supplied by reference TRBV7-2 and TRBJ1-1, is GAGVSQSPSNKVTEKGKDVELRCDPISGHTALYWYRQSLGQGLEFLIYFQGNSAPDKSGLPSDRFSAERTGGSVSTLTIQRTQQEDSAVYLCASSPSGVAEAFFGQGTRLTVV.

Remarks on this clone: The sample carries other DNA sequences with the same CDR3. The chain is built from TRBV7-9 and TRBJ1-6; 8 bases are shared with TRBD1. Losses at the gene ends were 3 bases for V and 7 bases for J; bases not matched to a gene: 2. The CDR3 is 14 amino acids. Germline V gene data show CDR1 as SEHNR and CDR2 as FQNEAQ (reference sequence). The CDR3 loop is CASSLGQENSPLHF. DNA for the CDR3: TGTGCCAGCAGCTTGGGACAGGAAAATTCACCCCTCCACTTT.

The V gene is TRBV6-6, the J gene TRBJ1-5, with D unclear. V shed 6 bases and J shed 7 bases, with 10 bases lying between them. This CDR3 has 12 residues. Germline CDR1 and CDR2: MNHNY and SVGAGI (reference sequence). The CDR3 reads CASSPPTQPQHF. As DNA, the CDR3 is TGTGCCAGCAGCCCACCCACACAGCCCCAGCATTTT.

With respect to this clone: The same CDR3 can be traced to other DNA sequences in this sample. The chain couples TRBV19 to TRBJ1-1; no definite D call. Germline V gene sequence: CDR1 LNHDA, CDR2 SQIVND (reference sequence). This CDR3 has 13 amino acids. Trimming shortened V by 5 bases and J by 0 bases, and 7 bases separated the two germline ends. In nucleotides, the CDR3 is TGTGCCAGTAGTGGCCAGTTGAACACTGAAGCTTTCTTT. Translation: CASSGQLNTEAFF.

The chain carries TRBV6-5 and TRBJ2-7; 7 bases are a match to TRBD1. This CDR3 has 13 amino acids. Germline V gives CDR1 MNHEY, CDR2 SVGAGI. After removal of 9 bases from V and 2 bases from J, the junction contained 7 bases not matched to a gene. The CDR3 loop reads CASIQGTPYEQYF. Here the CDR3 DNA reads TGTGCCAGTATACAGGGGACCCCCTACGAGCAGTACTTC.

The rearrangement links TRBV7-9 to TRBJ1-3; D is unclear. CDR1 and CDR2 from the germline V gene are SEHNR and FQNEAQ (reference sequence). The V gene lost 1 base and the J gene lost 9 bases, with 7 bases spanning the gap. The CDR3 length is 12 residues. The chain's CDR3 is CASSLEEITIYF. The CDR3 DNA reads as TGTGCCAGCAGCTTAGAGGAGATCACCATATATTTT.

The gene calls are TRBV6-5 and TRBJ2-1; D is unclear. V was pared by 4 bases and J by 3 bases, with 4 bases between. The CDR3 length is 12 residues. The germline CDR1 and CDR2 sequences are MNHEY and SVGAGI. As DNA, the CDR3 is TGTGCCAGCAGTTCCGGCTACAATGAGCAGTTCTTC. Translated, it gives CASSSGYNEQFF.

The genes are TRBV9 and TRBJ2-3, with 8 bases identical to TRBD2. V lost 0 bases and J lost 0; bases outside the gene matches: 6. In germline, CDR1 is SGDLS, CDR2 YYNGEE. This CDR3 is built from 17 residues. The CDR3 sequence is CASSVAGGATSTDTQYF. For the CDR3, the DNA is TGTGCCAGCAGCGTAGCCGGGGGGGCGACTAGCACAGATACGCAGTATTTT.

The gene calls are TRBV4-3 and TRBJ2-7, with D hard to call. The CDR3 is made up of 14 amino acids. V was clipped by 0 bases and J by 6 bases, with 12 bases between them. CDR1 is LGHNA, CDR2 YSLEER, per germline. The CDR3 spells CASSQEGDFREQYF. CDR3 nucleotide sequence: TGCGCCAGCAGCCAAGAGGGTGACTTCCGCGAGCAGTACTTC.

This clone was seen only a few times. V usage is TRBV6-6 and J usage is TRBJ2-1, with TRBD2 matching 9 bases. V gave up 2 bases and J gave up 9 bases; unmatched junction bases: 8. CDR3 length equals 15 residues. CDR1 is MNHNY, CDR2 SVGAGI, per germline (reference sequence). This CDR3 is CASSYGASGVGEQFF. The CDR3 DNA reads TGTGCCAGCAGTTACGGCGCTAGCGGGGTCGGTGAGCAGTTCTTC.

The chain joins TRBV5-5 to TRBJ1-2; D might be TRBD1 (6 bases). From germline, CDR1 is SGHKS and CDR2 YYEKEE (reference sequence). V lost 4 bases, J lost 8 bases, and 21 bases lay in between. The CDR3 runs 15 residues. The CDR3 is CASSLIYTGKEGYTF. The CDR3 DNA sequence: TGTGCCAGCAGCCTCATCTATACAGGGAAGGAAGGCTACACCTTC.

The chain recombines TRBV11-2 with TRBJ1-4; D perhaps matches TRBD1 (6 bases). Germline V gene sequence: CDR1 SGHAT, CDR2 FQNNGV. Deletions cut 2 bases from V and 5 bases from J, with 12 bases between. The CDR3 loop spans 15 amino acids. Here the CDR3 reads CASSLNGRGNEKLFF. Written as DNA, the CDR3 is TGTGCCAGCAGCTTAAATGGAAGGGGGAATGAAAAACTGTTTTTT.

This clone was detected only once. The chain joins TRBV5-1 to TRBJ1-2; D possibly corresponds to TRBD1 (5 bases). Germline V gene sequence: CDR1 SGHRS, CDR2 YFSETQ. The ends were cut back, 2 bases at V and 2 bases at J, with 13 bases in the middle. This CDR3 contains 15 residues. The CDR3 reads CASSLGGAMNYGYTF. As DNA, the CDR3 is TGCGCCAGCAGCTTAGGCGGGGCGATGAACTATGGCTACACCTTC.

This clone was observed a few times. This chain uses TRBV18 with TRBJ1-5; 8 positions match TRBD1. Germline V gene sequence: CDR1 KGHSH, CDR2 LQKENI. This CDR3 is 15 amino acids long. V gave up 4 bases and J gave up 4 bases; unmatched junction bases: 6. In DNA, the CDR3 is TGTGCCAGCTCACTAGGGACAGGCCAGAATCAGCCCCAGCATTTT. Residues: CASSLGTGQNQPQHF.

The rearrangement uses TRBV20-1 and TRBJ1-1; possibly TRBD1 for D (5 bases). This CDR3 has 12 residues. Trimming cost V 3 bases and J 3 bases, with 8 bases left between them. Germline values: CDR1 DFQATT, CDR2 SNEGSKA (reference sequence). This CDR3 reads CSASTGDTEAFF. CDR3 coding DNA: TGCAGTGCTAGTACAGGTGACACTGAAGCTTTCTTT.

The rearrangement links TRBV21-1 to TRBJ2-7; the DNA was not compared with TRBD1, the D call given in the table. TRBV21-1 is a listed pseudogene. The CDR3 spans 17 residues. CDR3: CASSPRPDRDRAYEQYF. The CDR3 nucleotides are TGTGCCAGCAGCCCCCGCCCGGACCGGGACAGGGCCTACGAGCAGTACTTC.